This T cell receptor beta chain appears in the sequencing data of a study of blood T cell repertoires in COVID-19. About the study: Samples representing acute and convalescent COVID-19 were sourced from the United States, Italy and Spain. The analysed material was cDNA or gDNA that came from T cells, B-cell-depleted T cells, or PBMCs.

A word on this clone: In this CDR3 the conserved last residue, phenylalanine or tryptophan, is missing, so a read error is likely. The DNA is left out, because the CDR3 cannot be placed on it with certainty; the CDR3 is given as TCRdb lists it.

TCRdb keeps only in-frame clones here, not all; method: immunoSEQ multiplex PCR. This table holds roughly 360,000 clones, more than 65% found once. Termini included, the CDR3 measures 12 amino acids. CDR1 is KGHSH, CDR2 LQKENI, per germline. Sequenced material: peripheral blood. The TCR comes from a human donor with acute or convalescent COVID-19. The donor label of this sample is uncertain. The chain combines TRBV18 with TRBJ1-4; the table's D call of TRBD1 was not tested on the DNA. CDR3 sequence: CASRGQGAIGRG.